Below, 10 T cell receptor beta chains from the same sample are listed, as sequenced in a study of T cells in Graves' hyperthyroidism and ophthalmopathy. What was amplified from RNA transcripts were TCR beta CDR3 regions. The HTBI set primed first-round TCR CDR3 RT-PCR. Using its own MiXCR run on the multiplex PCR reads, TCRdb lists one record per CDR3 protein. The sample lists some 270,000 distinct CDR3 sequences, approximately 13% occurring once. The source material was blood. Source of these receptors: a woman aged 40 to 49 with Graves' hyperthyroidism.

CDR3 nucleotides: TGCAGTGCTAGACCACTAGCGGGAGGGGCCTACGAGCAGTACTTC. Protein: CSARPLAGGAYEQYF. The genes are TRBV20-1 and TRBJ2-7; 13 bases agree with TRBD2. The CDR3 runs 15 residues. The trim removed 2 bases at V and 2 bases at J, leaving 3 bases unmatched. CDR1 is DFQATT, CDR2 SNEGSKA, per germline (reference sequence).

Many counts were recorded for this clonotype. V and J are TRBV20-1 and TRBJ2-7; the match to TRBD2 covers 8 bases. Germline values: CDR1 DFQATT, CDR2 SNEGSKA (reference sequence). This CDR3 region has 13 residues. V was pared by 0 bases and J by 9 bases, with 7 bases of the junction left unmatched. This chain's CDR3 is CSAREPGGPGQYF. The CDR3 nucleotides are TGCAGTGCTAGAGAGCCGGGAGGGCCCGGGCAGTACTTC.

The chain carries TRBV7-2 and TRBJ2-3, with a weak D call TRBD2 (5 bases). CDR3 size: 11 residues. With 5 bases removed from V and 8 bases from J, the gap between germline ends came to 8 bases. Germline V gene data show CDR1 as SGHTA and CDR2 as FQGNSA. The CDR3 region has the DNA TGTGCCAGCAGCATCCGGGGTACGCAGTATTTT. This encodes CASSIRGTQYF.

This clonotype was observed a few times. This chain joins TRBV6-9 and TRBJ1-2, with D uncertain. Trimming left V 4 bases short and J 1 base short, with 7 bases between. There are 13 residues in the CDR3. The germline V gene has CDR1 MNHGY and CDR2 SVAAGI. The CDR3 DNA is TGTGCCAGCAGTTTTTCCCATAACTATGGCTACACCTTC. It yields the protein CASSFSHNYGYTF.

Many counts were recorded for this clonotype. The chain combines TRBV27 with TRBJ2-7; 8 bases align to TRBD1. The germline V gene encodes CDR1 MNHEY and CDR2 SMNVEV (reference sequence). The length of the CDR3 is 15 residues. Losses at the gene ends were 5 bases for V and 5 bases for J; bases not matched to a gene: 11. The CDR3 region has the DNA TGTGCCAGCAGTCCCTATCCGGACAGGGTCGACGAGCAGTACTTC. This sequence encodes CASSPYPDRVDEQYF.

This clonotype was recorded at least ten times. This chain connects TRBV28 to TRBJ2-5; D is unclear. This CDR3 is built from 13 residues. V lost 3 bases, J lost 7 bases, and 12 bases lay in between. Germline-derived CDR1 and CDR2 are MDHEN and SYDVKM. For the CDR3, the DNA is TGTGCCAGCAGTTTTCGTCCGGGTGGGACCCAGTACTTC. Translated: CASSFRPGGTQYF.

Ten or more counts support this clonotype. The J gene is TRBJ1-4, the V gene TRBV6-5; D is possibly TRBD1 (6 bases). V was trimmed by 0 bases and J by 7 bases, leaving 12 bases between them. This CDR3 is built from 15 residues. Germline V gene lookup returns CDR1 MNHEY and CDR2 SVGAGI. The CDR3 DNA sequence: TGTGCCAGCAGTTACTCAGGGGGGGCTGGTGAAAAACTGTTTTTT. Its protein product is CASSYSGGAGEKLFF.

There are many counts of this clonotype. The genes are TRBV5-8 and TRBJ2-4, with D perhaps matching TRBD1 (6 bases). Per germline, CDR1 SGHTS and CDR2 YDEGEE. V dropped 3 bases and J dropped 0 bases, with 16 bases sitting between them. This CDR3 comprises 17 residues. CDR3 protein: CASSSPAGVLAKNIQYF. Written as DNA, the CDR3 is TGTGCCAGCAGCTCGCCTGCAGGGGTGCTAGCCAAAAACATTCAGTACTTC. Using reference TRBV5-8 and TRBJ2-4 for the parts outside the CDR3, the full variable domain is EAGVTQSPTHLIKTRGQQATLRCSPISGHTSVYWYQQALGLGLQFLLWYDEGEERNRGNFPPRFSGRQFPNYSSELNVNALELEDSALYLCASSSPAGVLAKNIQYFGAGTRLSVL.

At least ten counts were recorded for this clonotype. The rearrangement uses TRBV2 and TRBJ1-2; D is uncertain. CDR3 length: 13 residues. Deletions cut 3 bases from V and 1 base from J, with 6 bases between. Per the germline V gene, CDR1 is SNHLY and CDR2 is FYNNEI. The DNA for the CDR3 is TGTGCCAGCAGTGAGGCCGTTAACTATGGCTACACCTTC. Translated, it gives CASSEAVNYGYTF.

This clonotype was seen at least ten times. The chain employs TRBV19 and TRBJ1-2; 8 nucleotides agree with TRBD1. J gave up 6 bases and V 6 bases, and 9 bases lay outside the gene matches. CDR3 length equals 14 residues. The germline CDR1 and CDR2 sequences are LNHDA and SQIVND (reference sequence). The CDR3 reads CASSNTGGNDGYTF. DNA for the CDR3: TGTGCCAGTAGCAATACAGGGGGGAATGATGGCTACACCTTC.